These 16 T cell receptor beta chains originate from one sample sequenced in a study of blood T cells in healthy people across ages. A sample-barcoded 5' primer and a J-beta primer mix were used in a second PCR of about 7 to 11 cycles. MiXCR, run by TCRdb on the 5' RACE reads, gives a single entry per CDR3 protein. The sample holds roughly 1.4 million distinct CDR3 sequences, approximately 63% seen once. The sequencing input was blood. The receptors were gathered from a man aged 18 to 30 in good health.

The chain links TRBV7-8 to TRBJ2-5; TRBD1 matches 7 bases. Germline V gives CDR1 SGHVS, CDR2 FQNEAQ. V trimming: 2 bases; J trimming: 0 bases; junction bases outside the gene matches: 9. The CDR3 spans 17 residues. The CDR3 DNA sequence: TGTGCCAGCAGCTTACCAACCGACAGGGCGGACCAAGAGACCCAGTACTTC. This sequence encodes CASSLPTDRADQETQYF.

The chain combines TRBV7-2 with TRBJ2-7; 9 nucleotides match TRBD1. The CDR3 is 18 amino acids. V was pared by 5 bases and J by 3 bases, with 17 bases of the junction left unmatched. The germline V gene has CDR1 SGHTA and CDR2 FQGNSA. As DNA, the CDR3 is TGTGCCAGCAGCCCTCATTGGCGAACAGGGGGCCCCAACTACGAGCAGTACTTC. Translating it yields CASSPHWRTGGPNYEQYF.

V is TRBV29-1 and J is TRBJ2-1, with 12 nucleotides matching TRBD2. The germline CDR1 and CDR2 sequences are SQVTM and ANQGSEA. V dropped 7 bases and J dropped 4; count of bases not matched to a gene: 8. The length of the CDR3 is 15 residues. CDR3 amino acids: CSAIQLAGGYNEQFF. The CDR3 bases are TGCAGCGCTATACAACTAGCGGGAGGTTACAATGAGCAGTTCTTC.

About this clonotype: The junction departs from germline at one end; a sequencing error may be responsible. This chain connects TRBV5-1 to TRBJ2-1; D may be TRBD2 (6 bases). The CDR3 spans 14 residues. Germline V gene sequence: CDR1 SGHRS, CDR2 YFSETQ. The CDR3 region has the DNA TGCGCCAGCAGCGCGGGACCACCCTACAATGGGCAGTTCTTC. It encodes CASSAGPPYNGQFF.

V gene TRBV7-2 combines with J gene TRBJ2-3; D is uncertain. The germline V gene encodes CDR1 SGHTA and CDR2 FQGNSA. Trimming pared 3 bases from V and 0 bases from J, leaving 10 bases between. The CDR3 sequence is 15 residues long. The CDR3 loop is CASSFDWGSTDTQYF. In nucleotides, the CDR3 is TGTGCCAGCAGCTTTGACTGGGGTAGCACAGATACGCAGTATTTT.

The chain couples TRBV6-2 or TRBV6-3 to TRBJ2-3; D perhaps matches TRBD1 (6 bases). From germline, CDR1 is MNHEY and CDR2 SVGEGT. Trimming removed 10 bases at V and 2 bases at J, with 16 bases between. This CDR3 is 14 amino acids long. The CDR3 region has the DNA TGTGCCACCCAGGGACATAGAATCACAGATACGCAGTATTTT. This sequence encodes CATQGHRITDTQYF.

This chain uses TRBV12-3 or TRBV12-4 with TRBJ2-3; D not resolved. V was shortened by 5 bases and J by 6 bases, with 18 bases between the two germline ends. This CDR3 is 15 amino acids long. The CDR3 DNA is TGTGCCAGCAGTACTCCACCTCCCTACTCGGATACGCAGTATTTT. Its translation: CASSTPPPYSDTQYF.

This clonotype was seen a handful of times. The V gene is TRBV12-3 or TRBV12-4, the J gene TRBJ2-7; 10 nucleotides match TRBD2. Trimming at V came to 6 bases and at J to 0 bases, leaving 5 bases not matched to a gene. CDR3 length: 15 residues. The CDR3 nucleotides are TGTGCCAGCAGAGAATCTAGCGGGAGCTCCTACGAGCAGTACTTC. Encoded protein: CASRESSGSSYEQYF.

The CDR3 DNA reads as TGCGCCAGCAGCCCCCGTAGGGCGGGTAACAATGAGCAGTTCTTC. Residues: CASSPRRAGNNEQFF. The rearrangement uses TRBV4-3 and TRBJ2-1; tentatively, D is TRBD2 (5 bases). Germline-derived CDR1 and CDR2 are LGHNA and YSLEER. CDR3 length: 15 amino acids. Trimming shortened V by 4 bases and J by 5 bases, and 15 bases separated the two germline ends.

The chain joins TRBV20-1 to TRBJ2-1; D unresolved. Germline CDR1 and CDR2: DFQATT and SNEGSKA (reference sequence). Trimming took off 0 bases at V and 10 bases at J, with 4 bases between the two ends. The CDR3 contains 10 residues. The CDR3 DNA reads TGCAGTGCTAGAGAAAACGAGCAGTTCTTC. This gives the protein CSARENEQFF.

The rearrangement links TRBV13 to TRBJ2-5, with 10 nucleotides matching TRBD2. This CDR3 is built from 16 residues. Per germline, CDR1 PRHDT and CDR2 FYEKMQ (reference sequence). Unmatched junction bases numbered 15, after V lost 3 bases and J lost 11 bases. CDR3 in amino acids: CASSLGATSGPIEQYF. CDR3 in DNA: TGTGCCAGCAGCTTGGGGGCGACTAGCGGGCCGATAGAGCAGTACTTC.

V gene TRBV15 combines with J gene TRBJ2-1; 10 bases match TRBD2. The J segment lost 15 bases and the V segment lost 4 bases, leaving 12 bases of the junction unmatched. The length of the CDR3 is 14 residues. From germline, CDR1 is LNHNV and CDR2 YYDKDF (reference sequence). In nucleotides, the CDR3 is TGTGCCACCAGCACGCAGCGGGGGGGCCGTTTGTGGTTCTTC. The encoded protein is CATSTQRGGRLWFF.

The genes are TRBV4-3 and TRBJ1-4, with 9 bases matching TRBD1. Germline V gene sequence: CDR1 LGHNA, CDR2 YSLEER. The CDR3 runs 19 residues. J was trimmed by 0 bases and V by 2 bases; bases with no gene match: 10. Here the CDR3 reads CASSQRSGTGIATNEKLFF. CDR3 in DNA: TGCGCCAGCAGCCAAAGATCCGGGACAGGGATCGCAACTAATGAAAAACTGTTTTTT.

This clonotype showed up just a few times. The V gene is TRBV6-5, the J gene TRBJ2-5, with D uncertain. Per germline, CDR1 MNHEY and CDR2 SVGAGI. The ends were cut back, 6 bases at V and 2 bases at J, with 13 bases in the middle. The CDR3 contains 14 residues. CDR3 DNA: TGTGCCAGCAGCCCCGTTACGACTCAAGAGACCCAGTACTTC. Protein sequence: CASSPVTTQETQYF.

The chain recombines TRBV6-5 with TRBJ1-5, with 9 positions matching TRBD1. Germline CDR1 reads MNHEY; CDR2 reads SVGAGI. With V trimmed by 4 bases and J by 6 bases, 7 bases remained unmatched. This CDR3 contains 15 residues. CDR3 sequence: CASSSGTGISQPQHF. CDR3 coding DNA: TGTGCCAGCAGTTCAGGGACAGGGATAAGTCAGCCCCAGCATTTT.

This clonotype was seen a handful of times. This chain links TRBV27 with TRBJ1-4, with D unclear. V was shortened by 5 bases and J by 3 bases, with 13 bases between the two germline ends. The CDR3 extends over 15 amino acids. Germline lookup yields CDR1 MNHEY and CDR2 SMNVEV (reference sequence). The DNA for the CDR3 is TGTGCCAGCAGTCGCGAATTATCTGCTAATGAAAAACTGTTTTTT. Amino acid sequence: CASSRELSANEKLFF.